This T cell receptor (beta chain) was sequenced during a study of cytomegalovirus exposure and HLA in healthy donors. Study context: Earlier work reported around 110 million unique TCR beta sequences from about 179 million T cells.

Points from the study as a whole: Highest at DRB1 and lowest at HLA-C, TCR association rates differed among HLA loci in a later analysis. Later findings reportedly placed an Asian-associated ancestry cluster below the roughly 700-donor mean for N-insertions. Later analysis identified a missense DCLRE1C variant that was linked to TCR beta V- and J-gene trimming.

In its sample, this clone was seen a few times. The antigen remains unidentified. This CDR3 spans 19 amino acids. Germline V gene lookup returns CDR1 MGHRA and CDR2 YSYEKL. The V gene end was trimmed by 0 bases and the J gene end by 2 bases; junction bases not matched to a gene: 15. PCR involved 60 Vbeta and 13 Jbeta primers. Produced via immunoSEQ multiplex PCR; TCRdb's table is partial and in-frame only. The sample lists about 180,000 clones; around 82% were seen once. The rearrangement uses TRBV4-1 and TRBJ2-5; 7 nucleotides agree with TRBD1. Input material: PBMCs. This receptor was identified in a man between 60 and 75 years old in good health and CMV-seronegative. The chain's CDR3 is CASSQEGRVISRGQETQYF. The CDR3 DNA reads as TGCGCCAGCAGCCAAGAGGGCAGGGTTATCTCCAGGGGGCAAGAGACCCAGTACTTC.